This is a list of T cell receptor beta chains from one sample in a study of T cell responses to AZD1222 COVID-19 vaccine. Here immunoSEQ multiplex PCR was the method, and the copy in TCRdb shows in-frame clones only, minus some. The sample carries around 150,000 clones, approximately 92% recorded once. Sequenced material: peripheral blood, taken on day 0 of AZD1222 vaccination. Receptor source: an adult in good health. Each CDR3 is given with its conserved first and last residue. Each record gives: J gene, V gene, CDR3 protein.

j_gene: TRBJ1-1; v_gene: TRBV9; CDR3aa: CASSPGSTEAFF
j_gene: TRBJ2-5; v_gene: TRBV19; CDR3aa: CASSIQIQETQYF
j_gene: TRBJ2-3; v_gene: TRBV7-2; CDR3aa: CASSLAASPLSGTDTQYF
j_gene: TRBJ2-2; v_gene: TRBV2; CDR3aa: CASREQGTGELFF
j_gene: TRBJ1-2; v_gene: TRBV7-2; CDR3aa: CASSLPLKDYGYTF
j_gene: TRBJ2-7; v_gene: TRBV6-5; CDR3aa: CASRGTGGYEQYF
j_gene: TRBJ2-7; v_gene: TRBV30; CDR3aa: CAWSGDRSSYEQYF
j_gene: TRBJ1-4; v_gene: TRBV5-1; CDR3aa: CASSLGGINEKLFF
j_gene: TRBJ1-1; v_gene: TRBV5-4; CDR3aa: CASSLPGQGALVTEAFF
j_gene: TRBJ1-2; v_gene: TRBV6-5; CDR3aa: CASSRTITNYGYTF
j_gene: TRBJ1-2; v_gene: TRBV29-1; CDR3aa: CSVDLGGRGYTF